This T cell receptor beta chain emerged from a study of T cells in Graves' hyperthyroidism and ophthalmopathy. What was amplified from RNA transcripts were TCR beta CDR3 regions. Primed by the HTBI set, a first-round RT-PCR was run on the TCR CDR3. TCRdb recomputed calls from the multiplex PCR reads with MiXCR, one row per CDR3 protein. There are under 500,000 distinct CDR3 sequences in the sample; over 11% occur only once, and around 28% lies in the top ten. The ends lost 0 bases at V and 4 bases at J; junction bases unmatched: 8. CDR3 length equals 17 residues. Germline lookup yields CDR1 SGDLS and CDR2 YYNGEE.

The sequenced sample was blood. This chain joins TRBV9 and TRBJ2-1, with 9 bases aligning to TRBD2. The TCR sequence derives from a man aged 50-60 years with Graves' ophthalmopathy. The CDR3 spells CASSVGSREGPYNEQFF. CDR3 nucleotides: TGTGCCAGCAGCGTAGGGTCGCGGGAGGGCCCTTACAATGAGCAGTTCTTC.